Following are 10 T cell receptor beta chains from one sample sequenced in a study of CD8 T cells in ankylosing spondylitis. TCRdb reprocessed the 5' RACE reads with MiXCR, giving one entry per CDR3 protein. The sample includes about 23,000 distinct CDR3 sequences, about a sixth of them seen just once. Material: blood. These receptors were taken from a male donor with ankylosing spondylitis or in good health (not recorded which).

V usage is TRBV12-3 or TRBV12-4 and J usage is TRBJ2-3, with TRBD1 matching 9 bases. V lost 5 bases to trimming and J lost 2 bases; unmatched junction nucleotides: 5. This CDR3 is built from 15 residues. The CDR3 DNA sequence: TGTGCCAGCAGTCCCGGGACAGGGCTCACAGATACGCAGTATTTT. Translation gives CASSPGTGLTDTQYF.

This clonotype was counted ten times or more. The chain employs TRBV27 and TRBJ2-1, with 8 bases that match TRBD2. The CDR3 length is 14 residues. CDR1 MNHEY and CDR2 SMNVEV come from the germline V gene (reference sequence). J gave up 7 bases and V 7 bases, and 9 bases lay outside the gene matches. CDR3 nucleotides: TGTGCCAGCACCGCGACGGGGGGGCCGAATGAGCAGTTCTTC. This translates into CASTATGGPNEQFF.

This clonotype was detected many times. The rearrangement joins TRBV5-1 to TRBJ2-1; 7 bases match TRBD2. The CDR3 has 20 amino acids. The V segment lost 4 bases and the J segment 7 bases; nucleotides outside the gene matches: 26. Germline lookup yields CDR1 SGHRS and CDR2 YFSETQ. CDR3 protein: CASSIRGRGGSGFIWNEQFF. CDR3 nucleotides: TGCGCCAGCAGCATTCGGGGTCGTGGCGGGAGTGGGTTTATTTGGAATGAGCAGTTCTTC.

This clonotype was seen a few times. This chain uses TRBV7-9 with TRBJ2-1, with 12 bases matching TRBD2. CDR3 length: 15 amino acids. From germline, CDR1 is SEHNR and CDR2 FQNEAQ (reference sequence). The V and J ends lost 3 bases and 5 bases, in that order; junction bases with no gene match: 2. The CDR3 reads CASSFRTSGNNEQFF. DNA of the CDR3: TGTGCCAGCAGCTTTAGGACTAGCGGGAACAATGAGCAGTTCTTC.

This clonotype was picked up a small number of times. V is TRBV5-1 and J is TRBJ2-2; D possibly corresponds to TRBD2 (6 bases). Trimming removed 7 bases at V and 1 base at J, with 11 bases between. The CDR3 runs 14 residues. Germline CDR1 reads SGHRS; CDR2 reads YFSETQ. The CDR3 here is CASGMGGNTGELFF. CDR3 DNA: TGCGCCAGCGGCATGGGAGGGAACACCGGGGAGCTGTTTTTT.

In this sample, this clonotype turned up a few times. This chain joins TRBV29-1 and TRBJ2-3; D is possibly TRBD1 (6 bases). Looked up from germline, CDR1 is SQVTM and CDR2 is ANQGSEA. Trimming removed 3 bases at V and 2 bases at J, with 15 bases between. The length of the CDR3 is 15 residues. The CDR3 sequence: CSVEDRSTLTDTQYF. The CDR3 DNA reads as TGCAGCGTTGAGGACAGAAGTACCCTCACAGATACGCAGTATTTT.

In this sample, this clonotype turned up many times. This chain joins TRBV12-3 or TRBV12-4 and TRBJ2-3; D unresolved. This CDR3 has 12 residues. Between the trimmed V and J ends, which lost 5 bases and 4 bases, there was a span of 7 bases. CDR3 residues: CASSPHADTQYF. The CDR3 DNA reads TGTGCCAGCAGTCCACATGCAGATACGCAGTATTTT.

This clonotype has ten or more counts. The V gene is TRBV4-3, the J gene TRBJ1-4, with TRBD1 matching 7 bases. The CDR3 loop spans 14 amino acids. After removal of 1 base from V and 8 bases from J, the junction contained 4 bases not matched to a gene. Germline CDR1 and CDR2: LGHNA and YSLEER. In nucleotides, the CDR3 is TGCGCCAGCAGCCAAGGACAGGGTAGAGAAAAACTGTTTTTT. Amino acid sequence: CASSQGQGREKLFF.

The chain links TRBV6-2 or TRBV6-3 to TRBJ2-7; TRBD1 is a possible D gene (6 bases). The germline gives CDR1 MNHEY, CDR2 SVGEGT. This CDR3 contains 11 residues. V gave up 5 bases and J gave up 6 bases, with 8 bases separating them. The CDR3, as DNA: TGTGCCAGCAGTCAGGGGAGCGAGCAGTACTTC. This translates into CASSQGSEQYF.

This chain uses TRBV5-1 with TRBJ1-4; D is possibly TRBD1 (6 bases). Per the germline V gene, CDR1 is SGHRS and CDR2 is YFSETQ. The CDR3 length is 15 residues. V was shortened by 2 bases and J by 3 bases, with 11 bases between the two germline ends. CDR3 in DNA: TGCGCCAGCAGCTTACAGGGATGGGCTAATGAAAAACTGTTTTTT. Its translation is CASSLQGWANEKLFF.